The 21 T cell receptor beta chains reported below all come from one sample, sequenced in a study of cytomegalovirus exposure and HLA in healthy donors. Assay used: immunoSEQ multiplex PCR; TCRdb lists only in-frame clones, some missing. The profile shows 56,000 or so clones, 93% of them singletons. The sequenced sample consisted of PBMCs. Source of these receptors: a young woman in good health and CMV-seropositive.

The genes are TRBV4-3 and TRBJ1-2; maybe TRBD1 (5 bases). Trimming pared 0 bases from V and 5 bases from J, leaving 13 bases between. The CDR3 extends over 15 amino acids. Germline values: CDR1 LGHNA, CDR2 YSLEER. The CDR3 is CASSQDKQVGYGYTF. The CDR3 region has the DNA TGCGCCAGCAGCCAAGATAAACAGGTTGGGTATGGCTACACCTTC.

The rearrangement joins TRBV13 to TRBJ2-7; TRBD1 matches 10 bases. V lost 2 bases, J lost 6 bases, and 7 bases stayed unmatched. The CDR3 sequence is 15 residues long. The germline V gene has CDR1 PRHDT and CDR2 FYEKMQ (reference sequence). The CDR3 spells CASSLRGQGPFEQYF. CDR3 DNA: TGTGCCAGCAGCTTAAGGGGACAGGGGCCCTTCGAGCAGTACTTC.

The chain is built from TRBV18 and TRBJ1-1; D ambiguous. The germline CDR1 and CDR2 sequences are KGHSH and LQKENI. Trimming took 1 base from V and 2 from J, leaving 8 bases between them. This CDR3 comprises 14 residues. The CDR3 is CASSPRPLNTEAFF. CDR3 DNA sequence: TGTGCCAGCTCACCACGGCCGCTTAACACTGAAGCTTTCTTT.

The rearrangement joins TRBV5-8 to TRBJ2-7; D possibly corresponds to TRBD1 (5 bases). CDR3 size: 15 residues. The germline V gene encodes CDR1 SGHTS and CDR2 YDEGEE. V lost 0 bases and J 5 bases, leaving 15 bases between the germline ends. This chain's CDR3 is CASSLVGRVSDEQYF. Here the CDR3 DNA reads TGTGCCAGCAGCTTGGTAGGCAGGGTTTCGGACGAGCAGTACTTC.

The gene calls are TRBV9 and TRBJ2-1; possible D gene TRBD2, 5 bases. V lost 3 bases and J 7 bases, leaving 5 bases between the germline ends. Germline V gives CDR1 SGDLS, CDR2 YYNGEE. CDR3 length: 11 residues. The CDR3 DNA follows: TGTGCCAGCAGCGGGAGGAATGAGCAGTTCTTC. Amino acid sequence: CASSGRNEQFF.

The rearrangement uses TRBV10-3 and TRBJ1-2, with 11 bases identical to TRBD1. V lost 11 bases, J lost 8 bases, and 7 bases stayed unmatched. This CDR3 contains 12 residues. Germline V gene lookup returns CDR1 ENHRY and CDR2 SYGVKD. CDR3 protein: CAAGQGAGGYTF. The CDR3 DNA reads as TGTGCCGCCGGACAGGGGGCGGGGGGCTACACCTTC.

This clone is a singleton in its sample. The V and J genes are TRBV7-3 and TRBJ1-6; the D gene is possibly TRBD1 (6 bases). Germline lookup yields CDR1 SGHTA and CDR2 FQGTGA. CDR3 length: 15 amino acids. The V and J ends lost 6 bases and 7 bases respectively, with 16 bases between them. The CDR3 reads CASRILGQGNSPLHF. CDR3 nucleotides: TGTGCCAGCAGGATATTGGGGCAGGGGAATTCACCCCTCCACTTT.

As DNA, the CDR3 is TGTGCCAGCAGCGCACTCCTCAACGACAGGGTGGCCGGGGAGCTGTTTTTT. Its translation: CASSALLNDRVAGELFF. V and J are TRBV9 and TRBJ2-2; 7 bases map to TRBD1. The germline V gene has CDR1 SGDLS and CDR2 YYNGEE. V lost 3 bases, J lost 6 bases, and 14 bases stayed unmatched. The CDR3 spans 17 residues.

This chain joins TRBV6-1 and TRBJ2-7, with 7 bases lining up with TRBD2. The V gene end was trimmed by 4 bases and the J gene end by 2 bases; junction bases not matched to a gene: 14. Per the germline V gene, CDR1 is MNHNS and CDR2 is SASEGT. The CDR3 has 17 residues. CDR3 in DNA: TGTGCCAGCAGTGGGGAGGTAGGGTGGCGGGGGACCTACGAGCAGTACTTC. Translating gives CASSGEVGWRGTYEQYF.

The rearrangement joins TRBV5-6 to TRBJ1-1; no reliable D call. Deletions cut 2 bases from V and 4 bases from J, with 6 bases between. Germline CDR1 and CDR2: SGHDT and YYEEEE. There are 12 residues in the CDR3. The CDR3 loop is CASSFVGTEAFF. DNA for the CDR3: TGTGCCAGCAGCTTCGTCGGCACTGAAGCTTTCTTT.

The chain uses TRBV6-5 and TRBJ1-1; tentative D call: TRBD1 (5 bases). The ends were cut back, 0 bases at V and 5 bases at J, with 10 bases in the middle. Per the germline V gene, CDR1 is MNHEY and CDR2 is SVGAGI. The CDR3 runs to 14 residues. DNA of the CDR3: TGTGCCAGCAGTTACTCTGGGGCGCAAACTGAAGCTTTCTTT. Amino acid sequence: CASSYSGAQTEAFF.

This clone was counted once. J is TRBJ2-5 and V is TRBV5-1; D is unclear. This CDR3 contains 14 residues. The germline gives CDR1 SGHRS, CDR2 YFSETQ. Trimming pared 2 bases from V and 2 bases from J, leaving 10 bases between. The CDR3 DNA reads TGCGCCAGCAGCTTTTCGACAAAACAAGAGACCCAGTACTTC. It codes for CASSFSTKQETQYF. Full variable domain (outside the CDR3, taken from reference TRBV5-1 and TRBJ2-5): KAGVTQTPRYLIKTRGQQVTLSCSPISGHRSVSWYQQTPGQGLQFLFEYFSETQRNKGNFPGRFSGRQFSNSRSEMNVSTLELGDSALYLCASSFSTKQETQYFGPGTRLLVL.

The chain couples TRBV9 to TRBJ2-5, with 13 bases aligning to TRBD2. CDR1 and CDR2 (germline): SGDLS, YYNGEE. This CDR3 contains 16 residues. V shed 3 bases and J 3 bases; nucleotides not matched to a gene: 5. The CDR3 reads CASSAGLAGVKETQYF. The CDR3, as DNA: TGTGCCAGCAGCGCTGGACTAGCGGGGGTGAAAGAGACCCAGTACTTC.

This clone was seen only once. This chain joins TRBV15 and TRBJ1-1, with no clear D. Germline CDR1 LNHNV, CDR2 YYDKDF (reference sequence). Trimming removed 0 bases at V and 7 bases at J, with 12 bases between. The CDR3 is 14 amino acids. The CDR3 protein is CATSRDRSEGEAFF. The CDR3 bases are TGTGCCACCAGCAGAGATCGTAGCGAGGGTGAAGCTTTCTTT.

V and J are TRBV5-1 and TRBJ1-1, with D uncertain. The CDR3 is made up of 13 amino acids. Germline-derived CDR1 and CDR2 are SGHRS and YFSETQ. Trimming pared 0 bases from V and 0 bases from J, leaving 3 bases between. The CDR3 protein is CASSLVVNTEAFF. For the CDR3, the DNA is TGCGCCAGCAGCTTGGTAGTGAACACTGAAGCTTTCTTT.

The chain carries TRBV5-4 and TRBJ2-7; weak D call: TRBD1 (6 bases). There are 11 residues in the CDR3. Trimming cost V 3 bases and J 12 bases, with 13 bases left between them. Germline values: CDR1 SGHNT, CDR2 YYREEE (reference sequence). The CDR3 coding sequence is TGTGCCAGCAGCTGGGGGCGTGAGGCGTACTTC. Residues: CASSWGREAYF. Complete variable domain (other parts from reference TRBV5-4 and TRBJ2-7): ETGVTQSPTHLIKTRGQQVTLRCSSQSGHNTVSWYQQALGQGPQFIFQYYREEENGRGNFPPRFSGLQFPNYSSELNVNALELDDSALYLCASSWGREAYFGPGTRLTVT.

V usage is TRBV4-3 and J usage is TRBJ2-3; D remains unclear. The CDR3 spans 15 residues. Trimming left V 0 bases short and J 2 bases short, with 9 bases between. CDR1 is LGHNA and CDR2 is YSLEER in the germline V gene. CDR3 protein: CASSQDTGFTDTQYF. The CDR3 DNA is TGCGCCAGCAGCCAAGATACCGGGTTCACAGATACGCAGTATTTT.

The chain uses TRBV6-5 and TRBJ1-1; D is ambiguous. This CDR3 has 16 amino acids. Germline CDR1 is MNHEY and CDR2 is SVGAGI. Between the trimmed V and J ends, which lost 0 bases and 3 bases, there was a span of 14 bases. CDR3 in amino acids: CASSYSIQRVYTEAFF. In DNA, the CDR3 is TGTGCCAGCAGTTACTCGATTCAGAGGGTTTACACTGAAGCTTTCTTT.

This sequence joins TRBV28 and TRBJ1-2; tentative D call: TRBD1 (6 bases). Germline lookup yields CDR1 MDHEN and CDR2 SYDVKM. V lost 6 bases and J 6 bases, leaving 17 bases between the germline ends. The length of the CDR3 is 14 residues. CDR3 sequence (DNA): TGTGCCAGCAGATTCAAGGGACACGTTAATGGCTACACCTTC. Protein: CASRFKGHVNGYTF.

This clone was found a few times. The chain uses TRBV28 and TRBJ1-4, with D perhaps TRBD1 (6 bases). From germline, CDR1 is MDHEN and CDR2 SYDVKM. The V end was cut by 7 bases, the J end by 8 bases, with 20 bases between. This CDR3 comprises 15 residues. Here the CDR3 DNA reads TGTGCCAGCACCCAAGATGAGGGGGGGGGGGAAAAACTGTTTTTT. Protein: CASTQDEGGGEKLFF.

This chain connects TRBV7-9 to TRBJ1-2, with D unclear. V lost 2 bases and J lost 4, with 8 bases in between. Germline-derived CDR1 and CDR2 are SEHNR and FQNEAQ (reference sequence). The CDR3 loop spans 13 amino acids. The CDR3 nucleotides read TGTGCCAGCAGCTTACTAGGTCCCTATGGCTACACCTTC. It codes for CASSLLGPYGYTF.